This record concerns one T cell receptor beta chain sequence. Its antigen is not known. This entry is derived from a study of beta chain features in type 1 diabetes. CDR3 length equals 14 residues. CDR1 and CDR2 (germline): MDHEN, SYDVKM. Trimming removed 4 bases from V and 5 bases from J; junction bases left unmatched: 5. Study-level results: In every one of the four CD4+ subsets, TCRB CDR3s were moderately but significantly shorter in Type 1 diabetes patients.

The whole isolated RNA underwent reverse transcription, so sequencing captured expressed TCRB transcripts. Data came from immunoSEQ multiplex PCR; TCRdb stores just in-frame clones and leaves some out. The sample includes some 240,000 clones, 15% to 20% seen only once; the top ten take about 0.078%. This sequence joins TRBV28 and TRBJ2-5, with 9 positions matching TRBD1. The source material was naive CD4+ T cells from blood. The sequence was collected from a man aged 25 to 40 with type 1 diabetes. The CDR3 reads CASSSGQGPETQYF. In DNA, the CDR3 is TGTGCCAGCAGTTCGGGACAGGGACCCGAGACCCAGTACTTC.